The T cell receptor (beta chain) under discussion was sequenced for a study of beta chain features in type 1 diabetes. The CDR3 contains 10 residues. V was trimmed by 6 bases and J by 7 bases, leaving 4 bases between them. CDR1 is MDHEN and CDR2 is SYDVKM in the germline V gene. The sequenced template was cDNA made from the entire isolated RNA. The method was immunoSEQ multiplex PCR; TCRdb's version includes in-frame clones alone and lacks a portion of them. The data hold about 470,000 clones, with over 25% observed a single time. The TCR comes from a man aged 18-30 years in good health. V and J are TRBV28 and TRBJ2-1; D unclear. The sample consisted of naive CD4+ T cells from blood. The CDR3 nucleotides are TGTGCCAGCAGCGTGAATGAGCAGTTCTTC. Protein: CASSVNEQFF.